The clone carrying this T cell receptor beta chain has just one count. Its antigen is as yet unknown. This PCR relied on a set of 60 Vbeta primers and 13 Jbeta primers. Sequencing was performed with immunoSEQ multiplex PCR; in TCRdb, only in-frame clones are kept and a portion is missing. The sample yields over 110,000 clones, around 80% seen once. V was pared by 5 bases and J by 1 base, with 9 bases of the junction left unmatched. The CDR3 consists of 16 residues. Germline CDR1 reads SEHNR; CDR2 reads FQNEAQ (reference sequence). The data belong to a study of cytomegalovirus exposure and HLA in healthy donors. Study findings and constraints: Roughly uniform depth of sequencing across donors was assumed in presence/absence analyses. The study designated some 180 TCR beta chains cytomegalovirus-associated.

This receptor was identified in a woman aged 60 to 75 in good health and CMV-seropositive. The V and J genes are TRBV7-9 and TRBJ2-7; 9 bases align to TRBD2. The specimen sequenced was PBMCs. CDR3 nucleotide sequence: TGTGCCAGCAGCGTCGAGGGGACTAGCCCATCCTACGAGCAGTACTTC. It is translated as CASSVEGTSPSYEQYF.